This record covers a single T cell receptor beta chain. This clone appeared a few times. Its antigen remains unidentified. Base qualities are not recorded, but no much larger clone differs from it by a single base. The record originates from a study of beta chain features in type 1 diabetes (dated by TCRdb to 2016 to 2018). Background on the whole study: Patients and healthy donors did not differ in mean age, gender distribution, total cell number or subset yield. Across all samples, approximately 100 million sorted cells were examined, and cell number per subset correlated strongly with RNA yield. In the study, TCRB repertoires of sorted circulating CD4+ T cell subsets from recently diagnosed type 1 diabetes patients were compared with those of matched healthy donors. Regulatory and stem cell-like memory subsets were obtained from only 8 patients and about eight healthy donors, while naive and central memory subsets were obtained from all 30 or so donors.

Sequences SGHRS (CDR1) and YFSETQ (CDR2) are obtained from the germline V gene. The CDR3, cysteine through phenylalanine, is 14 amino acids long. Just the 42-base CDR3 DNA is kept, in frame starting at base 1. After removal of 1 base from V and 1 base from J, the junction retains 0 bases not matched to a gene. General study outcomes and caveats: In all four CD4+ subsets, TCRB CDR3 length was moderately but significantly shorter in type 1 diabetes patients. Because the HLA sub-analyses included only small numbers of individuals, any influence of HLA type on TCRB rearrangement was left unresolved. Naive, central memory and regulatory TCRB repertoires appeared more similar among patients than among healthy donors. Patients with type 1 diabetes made fewer insertions and deleted more nucleotides at VDJ recombination sites, implying thymic rearrangement abnormalities. Because cDNA was sequenced instead of genomic DNA, highly expressing activated cells could be over-represented, though the groups showed no difference in activation or CD3 levels. Shorter templates might be favored by PCR, yet because patient and control samples were amplified and corrected together, any such skew would affect both groups equally.

The entire amount of isolated RNA was reverse transcribed using the High Capacity cDNA Reverse Transcription Kit, so the sequenced TCRB transcripts were expressed ones. Naive, central memory and regulatory T cell samples underwent deep immunoSEQ sequencing, averaging about 3.57 million total reads per sample. Sorted cells were lysed in RLT buffer, and RNA was extracted using DNase-treated RNeasy Micro or Mini kits according to cell number. To prevent cross-contamination, each cell subset was processed individually, whereas patient and healthy donor samples were processed jointly. The immunoSEQ multiplex PCR was used to amplify TCRB sequences from cDNA, yielding 87-bp fragments that span the CDR3 region. Amplicons were sequenced on the Illumina HiSeq platform. On the authors' methods: Synthetic template baselines were used to correct PCR bias computationally, reads within Hamming distance 2 were collapsed together, and singletons that could not be merged were discarded. Reads were aligned to IMGT to assign V, D and J genes, CDR3 length, and insertions or deletions at six rearrangement sites. Within each subset, clonotype counts were normalized to the number of sorted cells before true diversity and Gini coefficients were calculated with the tcR R package. The overlap coefficient, calculated on TCRB nucleotide sequences, was used to measure repertoire sharing. Out-of-frame TCRB sequences from naive cells were analyzed as a proxy for the pre-selection repertoire. TCRdb limited this immuneACCESS table to in-frame rearrangements with V and J called. A share of clones is missing; checked studies link under half to unresolved V genes, and the rest is unexplained. The DNA was the basis for D and trimming; V, J and clone size are from that table. For this sample the table gives hundreds of thousands of clones, of which about 12% were detected only once. Under 0.02% of the sample belongs to the ten largest clones.

From each donor, a single peripheral blood sample of about 100 mL on average was drawn into heparinised tubes. Using a panel that included CD45RO, CCR7, CD25, CD127, CD95 and CD27, naive, central memory, regulatory and stem cell-like memory CD4+ T cells were sorted on a BD FACSAria II. All sorted populations exceeded 98% purity. PBMCs were isolated right away by Lymphoprep density gradient centrifugation and were stained directly, without culture. So that batch effects would be minimized, each experiment stained and sorted samples in pairs, pairing one healthy donor with one patient. The chain was built from TRBV5-1 and TRBJ2-3; 7 bases in between match TRBD1. The receptor was derived from a man between 18 and 35 years old in good health. The sequencing sample was made of naive CD4+ T cells from blood. According to the study, the label for this sample's cell subset or site signals: true naive CD4+ T cells. The sequence in DNA is TGCGCCAGCAGCTTGAGGGGGCGCACAGATACGCAGTATTTT. Translated, it reads CASSLRGRTDTQYF.